The 30 T cell receptor beta chains below all came from one sample that was sequenced in a study of T cells in women clearing cervical HPV infection. The table came from immunoSEQ multiplex PCR; TCRdb's copy has only in-frame clones and leaves some out. The sample table includes 25,000 to 30,000 clones. Material for sequencing was blood buffy coat. Receptors were obtained from a woman aged 18-70 years with a cervical HPV16 infection that either progressed to CIN3+ or cleared (not recorded which).

With respect to this clone: Coverage ceases 3 residues before the CDR3 finishes, and the germline J gene fills in the end. The chain couples TRBV7-3 to TRBJ1-1, with TRBD1 as a possible D gene (5 bases). Germline CDR1 is SGHTA and CDR2 is FQGTGA. V lost 3 bases and J lost 1, with 12 bases in between. This CDR3 has 15 amino acids. The sequenced CDR3 bases are TGTGCCAGCAGCTTGGGGGTCGGGGGGAACACTGAA. Amino acids: CASSLGVGGNTE. The entire CDR3 reads CASSLGVGGNTEAFF.

A remark on this clone: With the read ending 3 residues before the CDR3 end, the germline J gene is used to fill in that end. The rearrangement links TRBV20-1 to TRBJ1-3; 7 positions agree with TRBD1. This CDR3 has 15 amino acids. Germline assignment: CDR1 DFQATT and CDR2 SNEGSKA (reference sequence). The ends lost 2 bases at V and 2 bases at J; junction bases unmatched: 6. Incomplete CDR3 DNA: TGCAGTGCTAGACGACTGCAGGGGGCTGGAAACACC. Residues: CSARRLQGAGNT. The entire CDR3 protein is CSARRLQGAGNTIYF.

Worth noting for this clone: The missing CDR3 end, 3 residues past where the read stops, is filled in from the germline J gene. This chain joins TRBV10-3 and TRBJ2-5; 9 bases fit TRBD2. The CDR3 totals 14 residues. Germline trimming cut 11 bases from V and 0 bases from J; bases unmatched to any gene: 7. The V gene's germline CDR1 is ENHRY and CDR2 SYGVKD. The DNA read from the CDR3 is TGTGCCGCGCAGTCTAGCGGGGACCAAGAGACC. This encodes CAAQSSGDQET. The whole CDR3 region reads CAAQSSGDQETQYF.

A remark on this clone: The read ends 3 residues shy of where the CDR3 ends; the end is completed using the germline J gene. The chain uses TRBV7-9 and TRBJ1-1; the D is unclear. This CDR3 comprises 11 residues. Deletions cut 5 bases from V and 2 bases from J, with 3 bases between. Germline-derived CDR1 and CDR2 are SEHNR and FQNEAQ (reference sequence). The chain's CDR3 is CASSLNTEAFF. The DNA read from the CDR3 is TGTGCCAGCAGCCTCAACACTGAA.

Worth noting for this clone: From the germline J gene comes the end of the CDR3, since the read stops 3 residues before it. The chain couples TRBV19 to TRBJ1-2; TRBD1 might be the D (6 bases). Germline loops: CDR1 LNHDA, CDR2 SQIVND (reference sequence). Trimming left V 2 bases short and J 4 bases short, with 14 bases between. CDR3 length: 15 amino acids. The sequenced CDR3 bases are TGTGCCAGTAGTATAACACGGACAGATCTCTATGGC. It specifies CASSITRTDLYG. The full CDR3 is CASSITRTDLYGYTF.

Turning to this clone: The CDR3 goes on 3 residues after the read ends, and that part is filled in from the germline J gene. The chain joins TRBV20-1 to TRBJ2-3; a weak D match, TRBD1 (6 bases). The CDR3 consists of 15 residues. Trimming took 3 bases from V and 2 from J, leaving 15 bases between them. CDR1 and CDR2 from the germline V gene are DFQATT and SNEGSKA (reference sequence). CDR3 sequence reads: CSASIQGPATDTQYF. CDR3 DNA (partial): TGCAGTGCTAGTATTCAGGGGCCGGCCACAGATACG.

As concerns this clone: The read terminates 3 residues ahead of where the CDR3 ends, so the germline J gene completes it. The V call is TRBV20-1, the J call TRBJ1-4; the match to TRBD1 covers 11 bases. The junction had 5 bases not matched to a gene; V was cut back by 6 bases and J by 8 bases. The CDR3 totals 13 residues. Germline CDR1 reads DFQATT; CDR2 reads SNEGSKA (reference sequence). The CDR3 sequence: CSAPGQGGEKLFF. The DNA read from the CDR3 is TGCAGTGCACCGGGACAGGGGGGAGAAAAA.

Points on this clone: The CDR3 goes on 3 residues after the read ends, and that part is filled in from the germline J gene. The genes are TRBV20-1 and TRBJ1-1; D is ambiguous. Germline CDR1 DFQATT, CDR2 SNEGSKA (reference sequence). CDR3 length equals 11 residues. The covered CDR3 bases are TGCAGTGCTAGTAATGGCGGGGAA. Translated: CSASNGGE. The complete CDR3 sequence is CSASNGGEAFF.

With respect to this clone: The CDR3 end lies 3 residues beyond the end of the read and is filled in from the germline J gene. The chain links TRBV4-1 to TRBJ1-2; TRBD1 matches at 9 bases. Germline V gene sequence: CDR1 MGHRA, CDR2 YSYEKL. The CDR3 is made up of 12 amino acids. CDR3 region: CASRPTGGGYTF. The sequenced CDR3 bases are TGCGCCAGCAGACCTACAGGGGGCGGC.

Remarks on this clone: Read coverage stops 3 residues before the CDR3 terminus; the germline J gene supplies the remainder. The V call is TRBV6-4, the J call TRBJ1-1; D not certain. The CDR3 runs 14 residues. Germline V gives CDR1 MRHNA, CDR2 SNTAGT. V dropped 2 bases and J dropped 4 bases, with 11 bases sitting between them. CDR3 DNA, as far as it was read: TGTGCCAGCAGTGACGATGCTGAGGGCACTGAA. It yields the protein CASSDDAEGTE. The whole CDR3 protein is CASSDDAEGTEAFF.

Note on this clone: With the read ending 3 residues before the CDR3 end, the germline J gene is used to fill in that end. The chain couples TRBV2 to TRBJ1-5, with 9 bases matching TRBD1. Germline assignment: CDR1 SNHLY and CDR2 FYNNEI. The CDR3 extends over 15 amino acids. The ends lost 6 bases at V and 7 bases at J; junction bases unmatched: 10. CDR3: CASRRDRASRQPQHF. The DNA read from the CDR3 is TGTGCCAGCAGACGGGACAGGGCCTCCCGGCAGCCC.

A word on this clone: The CDR3 end falls 3 residues outside the read, so it is completed with the germline J gene. The rearrangement joins TRBV4-2 to TRBJ2-3, with D unclear. The CDR3 covers 13 residues. With 0 bases removed from V and 7 bases from J, the gap between germline ends came to 8 bases. Germline assignment: CDR1 LGHNA and CDR2 YNFKEQ. The CDR3 is CASSQDRSNTQYF. The sequenced CDR3 bases are TGTGCCAGCAGCCAAGACCGCTCTAATACG.

The chain's CDR3 is CASSFKGNTEAFF. CDR3 DNA (partial): TGCGCCAGCAGCTTTAAGGGGAACACTGAA. The chain uses TRBV5-1 and TRBJ1-1; D remains unclear. The read stops 3 residues short of the end of the CDR3; the missing end is completed from the germline J gene. V lost 2 bases and J 1 base, leaving 6 bases between the germline ends. CDR3 size: 13 residues. Germline V gives CDR1 SGHRS, CDR2 YFSETQ. Variable domain in full (rest from reference TRBV5-1 and TRBJ1-1): KAGVTQTPRYLIKTRGQQVTLSCSPISGHRSVSWYQQTPGQGLQFLFEYFSETQRNKGNFPGRFSGRQFSNSRSEMNVSTLELGDSALYLCASSFKGNTEAFFGQGTRLTVV.

Turning to this clone: The CDR3 end falls 3 residues outside the read, so it is completed with the germline J gene. The V call is TRBV11-1, the J call TRBJ2-5; the D gene could be TRBD1 or TRBD2 (6 bases each). V lost 6 bases and J lost 1, with 15 bases in between. CDR3 length: 15 amino acids. Germline V lookup: CDR1 SGHAT, CDR2 FQDESV (reference sequence). Here the CDR3 reads CASSRGGQTQETQYF. The part of the CDR3 DNA that was read is TGTGCCAGCAGTAGGGGAGGACAGACCCAAGAGACC.

CDR3 amino acids: CASSLAEDYSPLHF. The covered CDR3 bases are TGTGCCAGCTCCCTGGCGGAAGATTATTCACCC. The chain is built from TRBV18 and TRBJ1-6, with D uncertain. Sequencing ends 3 residues short of the CDR3 end; the germline J gene provides the rest. Trimming took 6 bases from V and 8 from J, leaving 14 bases between them. Germline V gene lookup returns CDR1 KGHSH and CDR2 LQKENI. This CDR3 has 14 amino acids.

On this clone: The sequence runs out 3 residues before the end of the CDR3; the remainder is reconstructed from the germline J gene. The chain recombines TRBV5-1 with TRBJ2-1; TRBD2 agrees at 11 bases. In germline, CDR1 is SGHRS, CDR2 YFSETQ. CDR3 length: 15 amino acids. Trimming at V came to 3 bases and at J to 6 bases, leaving 5 bases not matched to a gene. CDR3: CASSSLAGEFNEQFF. CDR3 DNA, as far as it was read: TGCGCCAGCAGCTCACTAGCGGGGGAATTCAATGAG.

Concerning this clone: The sequenced fragment ends 3 residues before the CDR3 boundary, so the rest is inferred from the germline J gene. The chain has TRBV20-1 and TRBJ1-2; TRBD1 aligns across 9 bases. There are 17 residues in the CDR3. Germline V gene sequence: CDR1 DFQATT, CDR2 SNEGSKA (reference sequence). The trim removed 2 bases at V and 2 bases at J, leaving 12 bases unmatched. CDR3 residues: CSARREGTGSPNYGYTF. The CDR3 bases that were read are TGCAGTGCTAGACGCGAGGGGACAGGGAGCCCAAACTATGGC.

As concerns this clone: With the read ending 3 residues before the CDR3 end, the germline J gene is used to fill in that end. The chain carries TRBV7-6 and TRBJ2-3; 11 bases agree with TRBD1. Germline V gene lookup returns CDR1 SGHVS and CDR2 FNYEAQ. Trimming removed 5 bases from V and 3 bases from J; junction bases left unmatched: 10. CDR3 length: 17 amino acids. CDR3 bases read: TGTGCCAGCAGCCCCGGACAGGGGGCCTTCGGGACAGATACG. It specifies CASSPGQGAFGTDT. The whole CDR3 is CASSPGQGAFGTDTQYF.

In the case of this clone: The read terminates 3 residues before the CDR3 end, so the remaining end is supplied by the germline J gene. This sequence joins TRBV7-2 and TRBJ2-2; 7 positions agree with TRBD1. This CDR3 is built from 15 residues. From germline, CDR1 is SGHTA and CDR2 FQGNSA. The trim removed 3 bases at V and 0 bases at J, leaving 1 base unmatched. The CDR3 bases that were read are TGTGCCAGCAGCTTGACAGGGACGAACACCGGGGAG. This codes for CASSLTGTNTGE. The entire CDR3 reads CASSLTGTNTGELFF.

Regarding this clone: The read falls 3 residues short of the CDR3 end, and the missing part is taken from the germline J gene. The chain couples TRBV7-9 to TRBJ1-4, with TRBD1 matching over 8 bases. CDR1 SEHNR and CDR2 FQNEAQ come from the germline V gene (reference sequence). V gave up 5 bases and J gave up 7 bases; unmatched junction bases: 6. This CDR3 comprises 14 residues. The CDR3 bases that were read are TGTGCCAGCAGCCCTCGACAGGGGACTGAAAAA. Its translation: CASSPRQGTEK. The full CDR3 protein reads CASSPRQGTEKLFF.

For this clone: From the germline J gene comes the end of the CDR3, since the read stops 3 residues before it. The genes are TRBV5-4 and TRBJ2-5, with D perhaps TRBD2 (5 bases). Germline V gene sequence: CDR1 SGHNT, CDR2 YYREEE (reference sequence). CDR3 length: 16 residues. Trimming shortened V by 2 bases and J by 1 base, and 15 bases separated the two germline ends. CDR3 region: CASSLGVERPQETQYF. The CDR3 bases that were read are TGTGCCAGCAGCTTAGGTGTTGAGCGGCCCCAAGAGACC.

A remark on this clone: Sequencing ends 3 residues short of the CDR3 end; the germline J gene provides the rest. The chain couples TRBV19 to TRBJ1-5; D is perhaps TRBD1 (6 bases). Germline V gives CDR1 LNHDA, CDR2 SQIVND (reference sequence). The CDR3 runs to 16 residues. The V end was cut by 7 bases, the J end by 0 bases, with 16 bases between. CDR3 DNA (partial): TGTGCCAGTACCCCACGACAGGCGAATAGCAATCAGCCC. Translation: CASTPRQANSNQP. The full CDR3 protein reads CASTPRQANSNQPQHF.

About this clone: The CDR3 end falls 3 residues outside the read, so it is completed with the germline J gene. This chain links TRBV4-1 with TRBJ2-5, with 12 nucleotides matching TRBD2. CDR3 length: 18 residues. V gave up 0 bases and J gave up 4 bases; unmatched junction bases: 9. Germline lookup yields CDR1 MGHRA and CDR2 YSYEKL. The covered CDR3 bases are TGCGCCAGCAGCCAAGAACTCGCTAGCGGGGGGGCGAGAGAGACC. As protein: CASSQELASGGARET. The entire CDR3 sequence reads CASSQELASGGARETQYF.

In the case of this clone: One end of the junction varies from germline; a read error may be responsible. The sequence runs out 3 residues before the end of the CDR3; the remainder is reconstructed from the germline J gene. Other DNA sequences from this sample encode an identical CDR3 as well. The chain joins TRBV5-1 to TRBJ1-2, with 7 bases lining up with TRBD1. CDR3 size: 13 residues. Germline V lookup: CDR1 SGHRS, CDR2 YFSETQ. The CDR3 bases that were read are TGCGCCAGCAGCCGCGACAGGGCTTATGGT. Translation gives CASSRDRAYG. The complete CDR3 protein is CASSRDRAYGYTF.

As for this clone: The CDR3 goes on 3 residues after the read ends, and that part is filled in from the germline J gene. The chain employs TRBV5-1 and TRBJ2-3, with 10 bases lining up with TRBD2. Germline assignment: CDR1 SGHRS and CDR2 YFSETQ. The V gene end was trimmed by 2 bases and the J gene end by 3 bases; junction bases not matched to a gene: 6. There are 16 residues in the CDR3. The DNA read from the CDR3 is TGCGCCAGCAGCTTATTTAGCGGGGGGACTACAGATACG. It translates to CASSLFSGGTTDT. The complete CDR3 reads CASSLFSGGTTDTQYF.

The CDR3: CASTPGQNYGYTF. The CDR3 DNA, read in part, is TGTGCCAGCACCCCGGGACAGAACTATGGC. This sequence joins TRBV5-5 and TRBJ1-2, with 7 bases fitting TRBD1. Sequencing ends 3 residues short of the CDR3 end; the germline J gene provides the rest. Germline lookup yields CDR1 SGHKS and CDR2 YYEKEE (reference sequence). The V segment lost 6 bases and the J segment 2 bases; nucleotides outside the gene matches: 4. CDR3 length equals 13 residues.

As regards this clone: Sequencing ends 3 residues short of the CDR3 end; the germline J gene provides the rest. The V and J genes are TRBV5-6 and TRBJ1-1; 9 bases match TRBD1. Germline CDR1 SGHDT, CDR2 YYEEEE. V dropped 2 bases and J dropped 4; count of bases not matched to a gene: 6. The CDR3 spans 15 residues. The covered CDR3 bases are TGTGCCAGCAGCTTCACGGGACAGGGTCTCACTGAA. Translated: CASSFTGQGLTE. The whole CDR3 protein is CASSFTGQGLTEAFF.

Turning to this clone: The sequence runs out 3 residues before the end of the CDR3; the remainder is reconstructed from the germline J gene. The chain combines TRBV7-2 with TRBJ1-5; 8 bases match TRBD1. CDR3 size: 14 residues. Germline V lookup: CDR1 SGHTA, CDR2 FQGNSA. Losses at the gene ends were 5 bases for V and 2 bases for J; bases not matched to a gene: 2. The CDR3 spells CASSMTGGNQPQHF. The CDR3 bases that were read are TGTGCCAGCAGCATGACAGGGGGCAATCAGCCC.

Regarding this clone: The CDR3 end is not reached by the read, which stops 3 residues before it; the germline J gene fills it in. This chain uses TRBV30 with TRBJ2-3, with 10 positions matching TRBD2. CDR3 size: 16 residues. With V trimmed by 1 base and J by 2 bases, 6 bases remained unmatched. Germline V gene lookup returns CDR1 GTSNPN and CDR2 SVGIG (reference sequence). The CDR3 loop is CAWSAPSGGATDTQYF. CDR3 DNA, as far as it was read: TGTGCCTGGAGTGCTCCCAGCGGGGGGGCCACAGATACG.

Notes on this clone: The sequenced fragment ends 3 residues before the CDR3 boundary, so the rest is inferred from the germline J gene. This chain uses TRBV12-3 or TRBV12-4 with TRBJ1-3, with TRBD1 as a possible D gene (5 bases). V gave up 2 bases and J gave up 2 bases, with 13 bases separating them. The length of the CDR3 is 16 residues. The CDR3 spells CASSLRLGRAGNTIYF. The part of the CDR3 DNA that was read is TGTGCCAGCAGTTTACGGTTGGGGCGTGCTGGAAACACC.